This T cell receptor beta chain is from a study of cytomegalovirus exposure and HLA in healthy donors. The wider study: Genotyping showed roughly 76% of 398 donors falling in the Caucasian-associated ancestry cluster. General observations from the study: Later work found that TCR association rates differed between HLA loci; DRB1 had the most and HLA-C the fewest. A highly shared variant cluster was judged a likely technical artifact.

Vbeta (60) and Jbeta (13) primers were used in the PCR. Here immunoSEQ multiplex PCR was the method, and the copy in TCRdb shows in-frame clones only, minus some. The sample comprises 83,000 or so clones, almost 80% of which are singletons, and 6% rests with the top ten. Details on this clone: What it binds is not known.

The CDR3 contains 13 residues. Germline V gene data show CDR1 as SQVTM and CDR2 as ANQGSEA. Trimming left V 4 bases short and J 0 bases short, with 9 bases between. The sequencing input was PBMCs. V is TRBV29-1 and J is TRBJ1-1; D not resolved. This sequence originates from a female donor in good health and CMV-seronegative. This chain's CDR3 is CSVGAGMNTEAFF. Here the CDR3 DNA reads TGCAGCGTTGGTGCGGGGATGAACACTGAAGCTTTCTTT.